One T cell receptor beta chain is described in this entry. What antigen it recognizes has not been identified. The sample comes from a study of cytomegalovirus exposure and HLA in healthy donors listed by TCRdb under 2017. With regard to the full study: An earlier analysis of several hundred of the donors reported over 250 Gb of sequence data and 117 million unique TCR beta sequences obtained from about 179 million T cells. Roughly five DR-DQ haplotypes were handled as single units for association and clustering because linkage in the cohort was strong. Along with the roughly 610-subject first cohort, a separate validation cohort of over 90 different subjects was used. A later analysis re-examined previously published TCR beta repertoires from about 670 donors and added high-resolution HLA genotyping to investigate patterns of TCR occurrence. All discovery cohort repertoires had been generated using a single sequencing platform. The aim of the study was to test whether cataloging public T cell receptors could identify signatures of past pathogen exposure. On average, around 200,000 unique TCR beta nucleotide sequences were sequenced per donor among roughly 430 genotyped donors of the cohort, with 15% to 20% of those sequences being non-productive. Rather than using new phenotypic data, the later analysis identified candidate immune exposures from TCR beta sequences and from how often those sequences occurred across donors. Using immunosequencing, the study profiled T cell repertoires from some 670 subjects and related those repertoires to cytomegalovirus serostatus. Class I and class II HLA loci were covered by the typing at four-digit resolution. A later genetic analysis used genome-wide SNP genotypes for about 65% of the 666 donors, treating that subset as a discovery cohort. Donor age, sex, ethnicity and CMV serostatus were collected together with the repertoire data. Typing coverage differed by locus: A, B, C, DRB1 and DQB1 were typed in roughly 629-630 donors, DQA1 in 500 to 550, DPA1 in around 610, and DPB1 in 472. Of the roughly 410 genotyped donors, approximately 80% were placed in the genetic ancestry cluster associated with self-reported Caucasian donors. To predict cytomegalovirus infection status, the study combined high-throughput TCR immunosequencing, statistical association of individual TCRs with disease status, and machine learning. To decide whether each TCR beta V gene segment behaved as functional or pseudogenic, an earlier analysis of over 500 of the donors relied on high-throughput TCR beta sequencing. An early release covering roughly 640 HLA-typed donors comprised about 290 gigabases of sequencing data and approximately 80 million unique TCR sequences.

Libraries were constructed by the immunoSEQ multiplex PCR assay. The multiplex PCR relied on a mix of 60 forward primers for TCR Vbeta segments and 13 reverse primers for TCR Jbeta segments. The CDR3 region of rearranged TCR beta genes was amplified from genomic DNA by a multiplex PCR assay. On the Illumina HiSeq System, the amplified TCR beta libraries were sequenced as 87-base-pair reads. On the study's bioinformatics: In a later analysis, 80 million or so unique TCR beta chains were counted across the 500 to 850 repertoires, and approximately 11 million of these chains were shared by at least two donors. A nearest-neighbor algorithm error-corrected the raw reads and collapsed the reads into unique sequences, merging closely related sequences to remove PCR and sequencing errors. V, D and J gene segments were assigned by aligning CDR3 sequences to IMGT reference sequences. For a sequence to be retained, a match of at least six nucleotides was required to both a V gene segment and a J gene segment. Rearrangements were classified as productive when the CDR3 lacked stop codons and remained in frame with V and J, and all other rearrangements were classified as non-productive. CDR3 was defined by IMGT convention, running from the second conserved V-encoded cysteine to the conserved J-encoded phenylalanine. The earlier analysis of approximately 500 of the donors excluded sequences that lacked an unambiguous match to a single V gene segment. An earlier analysis of fewer than 650 of the donors classified V segments as functional when productive rearrangements were above 56.7% and as segregating when the standard deviation between donors was above 5%. A statistical classification framework was built to diagnose cytomegalovirus status from the catalog of TCR beta chain sequences. V and J gene assignment, in a later analysis, came from comparing TCR nucleotide sequences with IMGT/GENE-DB human TR gene sequences. A later analysis assigned CDR3 sequences and most-parsimonious VDJ recombination scenarios with the TCRdist pipeline. A later analysis defined each TCR beta chain by its CDR3 amino acid sequence plus V-gene family, and excluded reads lacking a unique V-gene family. As a way to deal with suspected cross-contamination and a sequencing artifact, a later analysis dropped more than 500 nucleotide sequences that were highly shared and had low generation probability. A later analysis calculated a clonal expansion index for each public chain from normalized within-repertoire ranks of inferred template counts. A later analysis computed generation probabilities with a VDJ recombination model fitted to out-of-frame rearrangements, and checked the results against IGoR. A later analysis scored TCR-TCR, TCR-HLA and TCR-CMV co-occurrence with hypergeometric tests, applying a repertoire-size bias correction to TCR pairs. To estimate false discovery rates, a later analysis permuted the HLA or CMV assignments 20 times. In a later analysis, co-occurring TCRs were grouped using DBSCAN, and TCRdist sequence similarity was added for clustering within HLA-allele-positive subsets. Co-occurrence clustering excluded repertoires with fewer than 30,000 or more than 120,000 public chains, plus five with anomalous nucleotide sharing. In TCRdb, the immuneACCESS table is reduced to in-frame sequences with V and J assigned. These tables do not hold every clone; where another copy was compared, an unresolved V gene accounts for under half, and the others remain unexplained. V and J calls and clone size are as listed in that table; D and trimming were resolved from the DNA. The sample table holds roughly 50,000 clones. Less than 2.5% of the sample is in the top ten clones.

Points the paper makes about the study in general: Some IMGT-functional V segments, including TRBV6-2 and TRBV6-3, could not be distinguished by the 87-base-pair reads and were therefore excluded. Linkage disequilibrium might explain the correlated functional status among segregating V segments, but an unknown experimental factor could not be excluded. A further reported finding was that TCR beta sequences accurately predicted the HLA-A and HLA-B alleles for most subjects in the first cohort. In a later analysis, the rate of TCR association differed among HLA loci, with DRB1 alleles having the most associated TCRs and HLA-C alleles having the fewest. A later genetic analysis reported fewer N-insertions in productive TCRs among donors in an Asian-associated ancestry cluster than the roughly 650-donor mean. Because counts were too low, seventeen rarely observed V segments, including chromosome 9 orphons, were left out of the earlier analysis of a few hundred of the donors. An earlier analysis of approximately 540 of the donors showed that most TCR beta V segments appeared in productive rearrangements either about 90% or about 30% of the time, which broadly matched IMGT annotations. V-gene and J-gene trimming of TCR beta chains was associated with a missense DCLRE1C variant in a later genetic analysis, and the association was replicated in an independent cohort. In vitro tests confirmed that three of the cytomegalovirus-associated TCR beta chains recognize cytomegalovirus antigens. The classifier was reported to diagnose cytomegalovirus status with high specificity and sensitivity in both the original cohort and the validation cohort. Immune exposure information for the cohort was limited to CMV serostatus. In a later analysis, most CMV-associated TCR beta chains were found to appear HLA-restricted, with HLA associations seemingly driven largely by CMV exposure. The presence/absence analyses assumed that sequencing depth was roughly uniform across donors, and that assumption may not be true. A cluster of highly shared sequence variants was judged likely to represent a technical artifact of the sequencing pipeline. Assigning TCR associations to individual alleles was difficult when HLA alleles, especially DR and DQ, strongly co-occurred. A later analysis associated 15,000 or so TCR beta sequences with specific HLA alleles at a false discovery rate of 0.05. Compared with equally common non-associated chains, HLA-associated TCR beta chains in a later analysis were more clonally expanded and had lower generation probabilities. Most TCR sequences were seen in very few donors, while some public TCRs were found in many individuals. In this cohort, only TCR beta chains were sequenced, and detectable features were limited by the absence of alpha or paired-chain data. According to the authors, the approach could potentially be generalized to other disease states and immunological phenotypes. According to a later analysis, parvovirus B19, influenza, CMV and Epstein-Barr virus appeared linked to several top co-occurrence clusters. Because some donors lacked HLA typing at each locus, the association tests relied only on the typed subset. The study listed approximately 160 TCR beta chains as associated with cytomegalovirus.

CDR1 and CDR2 are read off the germline V gene as MRHNA and SNTAGT. The CDR3 spans 17 residues, from the cysteine through the phenylalanine. The only DNA kept is the CDR3, 51 bases in frame from the first base. V trim: 4 bases; J trim: 0 bases; unmatched bases: 2. The cohort was made up of 650 to 700 healthy bone marrow donors. Cohort members were all nominally healthy when sampled, although unrecorded immune exposures were likely present. The donor was CMV seronegative and belonged to the group of 352 seronegative cohort members. A peripheral blood sample was provided by each donor, and peripheral blood mononuclear cells were used for TCR beta sequencing. Genomic DNA was extracted from the blood cell samples with the Qiagen DNeasy Blood Extraction Kit.

The V and J segments used are TRBV6-4 and TRBJ2-6; 11 junctional bases match TRBD1. The source material was PBMCs. This clonotype was obtained from a female donor in good health and CMV-seronegative. The encoded CDR3 is CASSGDRGSSGANVLTF. Here is the DNA: TGTGCCAGCAGTGGGGACAGGGGGAGCTCTGGGGCCAACGTCCTGACTTTC.